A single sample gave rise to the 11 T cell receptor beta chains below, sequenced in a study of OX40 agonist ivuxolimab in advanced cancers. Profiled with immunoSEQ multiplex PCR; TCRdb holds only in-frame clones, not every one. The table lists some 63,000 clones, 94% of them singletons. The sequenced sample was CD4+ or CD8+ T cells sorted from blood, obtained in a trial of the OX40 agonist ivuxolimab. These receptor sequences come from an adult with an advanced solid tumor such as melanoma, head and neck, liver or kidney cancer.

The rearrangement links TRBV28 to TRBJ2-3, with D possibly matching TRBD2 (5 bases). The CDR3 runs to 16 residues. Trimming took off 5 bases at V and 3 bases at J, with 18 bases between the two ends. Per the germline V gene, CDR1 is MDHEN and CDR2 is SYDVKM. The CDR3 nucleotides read TGTGCCAGCAGTCCTCCAGCGGAGCCGGGGACAGATACGCAGTATTTT. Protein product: CASSPPAEPGTDTQYF.

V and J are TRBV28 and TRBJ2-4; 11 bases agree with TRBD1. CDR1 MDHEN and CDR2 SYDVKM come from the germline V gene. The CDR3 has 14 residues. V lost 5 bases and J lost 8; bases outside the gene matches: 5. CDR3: CASSPDRGRDIQYF. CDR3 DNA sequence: TGTGCCAGCAGTCCGGACAGGGGGCGGGACATTCAGTACTTC.

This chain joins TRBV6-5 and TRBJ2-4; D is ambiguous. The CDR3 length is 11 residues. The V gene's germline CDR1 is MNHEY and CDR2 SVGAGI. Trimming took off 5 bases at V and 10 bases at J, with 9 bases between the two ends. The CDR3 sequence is CASSPGLIQYF. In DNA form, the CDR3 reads TGTGCCAGCAGTCCCGGGCTTATTCAGTACTTC.

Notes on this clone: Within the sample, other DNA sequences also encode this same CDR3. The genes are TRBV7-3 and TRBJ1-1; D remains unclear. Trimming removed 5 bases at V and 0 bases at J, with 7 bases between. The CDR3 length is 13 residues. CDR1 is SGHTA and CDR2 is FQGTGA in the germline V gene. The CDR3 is CASSPGLNTEAFF. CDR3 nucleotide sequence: TGTGCCAGCAGCCCGGGATTGAACACTGAAGCTTTCTTT.

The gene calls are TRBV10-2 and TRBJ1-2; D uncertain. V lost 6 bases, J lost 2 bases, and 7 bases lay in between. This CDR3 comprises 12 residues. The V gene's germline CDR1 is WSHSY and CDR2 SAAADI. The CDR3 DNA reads TGCGCCAGCAGAAATAAGAACTATGGCTACACCTTC. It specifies CASRNKNYGYTF.

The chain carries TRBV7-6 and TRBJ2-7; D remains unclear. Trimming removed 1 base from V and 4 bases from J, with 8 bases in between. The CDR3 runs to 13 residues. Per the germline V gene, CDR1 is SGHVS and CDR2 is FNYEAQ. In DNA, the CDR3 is TGTGCCAGCAGCTTAGGAGCGTTGTACGAGCAGTACTTC. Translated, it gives CASSLGALYEQYF.

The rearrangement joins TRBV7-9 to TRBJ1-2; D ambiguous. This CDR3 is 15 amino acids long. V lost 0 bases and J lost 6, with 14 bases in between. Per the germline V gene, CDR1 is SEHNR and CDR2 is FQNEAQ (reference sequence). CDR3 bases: TGTGCCAGCAGCTTAGCATCGGGGTTAGTGGATGGCTACACCTTC. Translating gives CASSLASGLVDGYTF. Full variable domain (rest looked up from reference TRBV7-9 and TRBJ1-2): DTGVSQNPRHKITKRGQNVTFRCDPISEHNRLYWYRQTLGQGPEFLTYFQNEAQLEKSRLLSDRFSAERPKGSFSTLEIQRTEQGDSAMYLCASSLASGLVDGYTFGSGTRLTVV.

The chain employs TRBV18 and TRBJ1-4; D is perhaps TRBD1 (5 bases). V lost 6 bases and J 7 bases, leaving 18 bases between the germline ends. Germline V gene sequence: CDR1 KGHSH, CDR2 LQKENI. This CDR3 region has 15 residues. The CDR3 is CASSPTGASGEKLFF. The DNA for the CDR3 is TGTGCCAGCTCTCCCACAGGCGCCTCAGGTGAAAAACTGTTTTTT.

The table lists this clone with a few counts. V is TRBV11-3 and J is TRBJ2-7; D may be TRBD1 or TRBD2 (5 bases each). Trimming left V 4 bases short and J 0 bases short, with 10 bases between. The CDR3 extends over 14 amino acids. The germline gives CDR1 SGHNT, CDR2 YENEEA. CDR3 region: CASSYYGGSYEQYF. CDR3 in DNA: TGTGCCAGCAGCTACTATGGGGGCTCCTACGAGCAGTACTTC.

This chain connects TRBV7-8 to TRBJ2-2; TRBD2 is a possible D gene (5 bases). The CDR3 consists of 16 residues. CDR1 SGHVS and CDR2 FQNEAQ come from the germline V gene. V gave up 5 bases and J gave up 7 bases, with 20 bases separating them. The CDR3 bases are TGTGCCAGCAGCCATGTCGGGGTTCTTGGAATCGGGGAGCTGTTTTTT. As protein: CASSHVGVLGIGELFF.

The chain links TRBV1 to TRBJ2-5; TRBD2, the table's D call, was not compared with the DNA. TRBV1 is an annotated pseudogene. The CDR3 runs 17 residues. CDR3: CTSRAKPGLAGDETQYF. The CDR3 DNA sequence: TGCACCAGCAGAGCAAAACCGGGACTAGCGGGAGATGAGACCCAGTACTTC.